The 32 T cell receptor beta chains below come from one sample, sequenced in a study of blood T cells in healthy people across ages. Primers used in a second PCR of roughly 7 to 12 cycles were a sample-barcoded 5' primer and a J-beta primer mix. MiXCR was run by TCRdb on the 5' RACE reads, yielding one entry per CDR3 protein. Counted here are some 1.4 million distinct CDR3 sequences, 35% to 45% occurring once; the ten biggest clones make up 7.9%. Specimen: blood. These TCRs come from a young woman in good health.

The DNA of the CDR3 is TGTGCCAGCAGCCCCGGTCGAGGAAGGGTTAACGCTTACGAGCAGTACTTC. Residues: CASSPGRGRVNAYEQYF. The chain combines TRBV9 with TRBJ2-4, with D uncertain. The end of the DNA fits TRBJ2-7 better, so the J call may be wrong. CDR1 and CDR2 (germline): SGDLS, YYNGEE. This CDR3 region has 17 residues.

Concerning this clonotype: The junction does not match germline at one end; this may be a read error. The gene calls are TRBV6-2 or TRBV6-3 and TRBJ2-1; TRBD2 matches 7 bases. This CDR3 is built from 15 residues. The germline V gene has CDR1 MNHEY and CDR2 SVGEGT. The CDR3 nucleotides read TGTGCCGGCAGTTACTGGGCGGGGGTAGGTAATGAGCAGTTCTTC. It codes for CAGSYWAGVGNEQFF.

V gene TRBV25-1 combines with J gene TRBJ2-5; D gene unclear. The CDR3 is 13 residues long. CDR1 and CDR2 (germline): MGHDK, SYGVNS. V was cut by 7 bases and J by 5 bases, with 14 bases left in between. CDR3 nucleotide sequence: TGTGCCAGCATTCGGTTCTGGCAGGAGACCCAGTACTTC. This codes for CASIRFWQETQYF. The whole variable domain, filled in from reference TRBV25-1 and TRBJ2-5, reads EADIYQTPRYLVIGTGKKITLECSQTMGHDKMYWYQQDPGMELHLIHYSYGVNSTEKGDLSSESTVSRIRTEHFPLTLESARPSHTSQYLCASIRFWQETQYFGPGTRLLVL.

This clonotype was seen a few times. Here the CDR3 reads CASRVTGGHLEQYF. For the CDR3, the DNA is TGTGCCAGCAGAGTGACAGGGGGCCACTTGGAGCAGTACTTC. This chain uses TRBV14 with TRBJ2-7, with 10 bases that match TRBD1. This CDR3 is 14 amino acids long. Trimming removed 6 bases from V and 7 bases from J; junction bases left unmatched: 9. From germline, CDR1 is SGHDN and CDR2 FVKESK.

This rearrangement joins TRBV6-1 to TRBJ1-2; D is uncertain. V was shortened by 3 bases and J by 4 bases, with 12 bases between the two germline ends. Per germline, CDR1 MNHNS and CDR2 SASEGT. CDR3 size: 14 residues. The DNA for the CDR3 is TGTGCCAGCAGTGAGCAACAGAGTATCTATGGCTACACCTTC. Translating gives CASSEQQSIYGYTF.

This rearrangement joins TRBV6-5 to TRBJ2-3; the D gene is possibly TRBD2 (6 bases). V lost 6 bases and J lost 0, with 13 bases in between. Germline V gene lookup returns CDR1 MNHEY and CDR2 SVGAGI. This CDR3 contains 15 residues. The CDR3, as DNA: TGTGCCAGCAGGCGCGCGGGACTTAGCACAGATACGCAGTATTTT. It translates to CASRRAGLSTDTQYF.

The gene calls are TRBV11-2 and TRBJ2-3; 8 bases agree with TRBD1. Germline CDR1 SGHAT, CDR2 FQNNGV. This CDR3 is built from 16 residues. J lost 2 bases, V lost 1 base, and 5 bases had no gene match. CDR3 DNA: TGTGCCAGCAGCTTAGGCGGGACAGGATACACAGATACGCAGTATTTT. It codes for CASSLGGTGYTDTQYF.

V gene TRBV14 combines with J gene TRBJ2-3; unclear D gene. Trimming stripped 7 bases from V and 0 bases from J, with 14 bases between. The CDR3 length is 15 residues. CDR1 SGHDN and CDR2 FVKESK come from the germline V gene. The CDR3 bases are TGTGCCAGCACGATGGGGTTGGAAAGCACAGATACGCAGTATTTT. Its protein is CASTMGLESTDTQYF.

The chain recombines TRBV24-1 with TRBJ2-5, with D possibly being TRBD2 (6 bases). The CDR3 loop spans 15 amino acids. The germline CDR1 and CDR2 sequences are KGHDR and SFDVKD. Trimming took 3 bases from V and 2 from J, leaving 12 bases between them. DNA for the CDR3: TGTGCCACCAGTGATCCCGGGACTGGGCAAGAGACCCAGTACTTC. As protein: CATSDPGTGQETQYF.

Comment on this clonotype: Mismatch with germline at one junction end may stem from a read error. The chain recombines TRBV20-1 with TRBJ2-5; no firm D call. CDR1 is DFQATT, CDR2 SNEGSKA, per germline (reference sequence). This CDR3 has 14 amino acids. CDR3 in amino acids: CSARDQPYQGTQYF. The CDR3 DNA follows: TGCAGTGCTAGAGACCAACCCTACCAAGGGACCCAGTACTTC.

This clonotype was seen a handful of times. The chain recombines TRBV5-6 with TRBJ1-5; D unclear. V dropped 0 bases and J dropped 3 bases, with 4 bases sitting between them. Germline CDR1 reads SGHDT; CDR2 reads YYEEEE. The CDR3 length is 13 residues. Here the CDR3 reads CASSLEPNQPQHF. The CDR3 nucleotides are TGTGCCAGCAGCTTGGAACCCAATCAGCCCCAGCATTTT.

This clonotype was picked up a small number of times. The chain couples TRBV10-3 to TRBJ1-2; no firm D call. Germline CDR1 ENHRY, CDR2 SYGVKD. V shed 2 bases and J shed 2 bases, with 15 bases lying between them. The CDR3 sequence is 16 residues long. This CDR3 reads CAISETLSGRNYGYTF. The CDR3 DNA sequence: TGTGCCATCAGTGAGACACTCTCAGGACGAAACTATGGCTACACCTTC.

Here the CDR3 reads CASSHRGQDGYTF. The DNA of the CDR3 is TGTGCCAGCAGTCACAGGGGGCAAGATGGCTACACCTTC. The chain couples TRBV6-5 to TRBJ1-2; TRBD1 matches 9 bases. Germline V gene data show CDR1 as MNHEY and CDR2 as SVGAGI. This CDR3 has 13 residues. J was trimmed by 6 bases and V by 5 bases; bases with no gene match: 4.

This clonotype was counted a few times. The rearrangement joins TRBV20-1 to TRBJ2-5; D ambiguous. V was pared by 7 bases and J by 3 bases, with 15 bases between. This CDR3 is 13 amino acids long. Per germline, CDR1 DFQATT and CDR2 SNEGSKA (reference sequence). The CDR3 protein is CSDLDRVEETQYF. The DNA for the CDR3 is TGCAGTGACCTGGACCGGGTCGAAGAGACCCAGTACTTC.

The chain carries TRBV6-2 or TRBV6-3 and TRBJ2-2; 7 bases are shared with TRBD2. The trim removed 7 bases at V and 4 bases at J, leaving 9 bases unmatched. This CDR3 spans 15 amino acids. Germline CDR1 is MNHEY and CDR2 is SVGEGT. CDR3: CASTSPGRGTGELFF. In nucleotides, the CDR3 is TGTGCCAGCACCAGCCCGGGGAGGGGCACCGGGGAGCTGTTTTTT.

The rearrangement links TRBV5-1 to TRBJ2-1, with 11 bases matching TRBD1. The J call may be wrong; the DNA end is better matched by TRBJ2-7. There are 15 residues in the CDR3. The germline V gene has CDR1 SGHRS and CDR2 YFSETQ. CDR3 nucleotide sequence: TGCGCCAGCAGCTGGGGGGACAGGGGGTCCTACGAGCAGTACTTC. This gives the protein CASSWGDRGSYEQYF.

The chain recombines TRBV2 with TRBJ2-5; D unresolved. The CDR3 covers 10 residues. The V end lost 6 bases, the J end lost 11 bases, and 10 bases lay between the germline ends. Germline V gene lookup returns CDR1 SNHLY and CDR2 FYNNEI. The CDR3 is CASRGSVQYF. CDR3 bases: TGTGCCAGCAGAGGGTCGGTGCAGTACTTC.

The chain combines TRBV29-1 with TRBJ1-1; perhaps TRBD1 as D (5 bases). The V gene lost 7 bases and the J gene lost 8 bases, with 14 bases spanning the gap. CDR1 and CDR2 (germline): SQVTM, ANQGSEA. This CDR3 is built from 11 residues. CDR3 coding DNA: TGCAGCGGTAGAACGGGGCTAGAAGCTTTCTTT. Residues: CSGRTGLEAFF.

This chain uses TRBV4-1 with TRBJ2-1, with TRBD1 matching over 9 bases. This CDR3 is 15 amino acids long. The ends lost 3 bases at V and 4 bases at J; junction bases unmatched: 4. The germline V gene has CDR1 MGHRA and CDR2 YSYEKL. CDR3 sequence (DNA): TGCGCCAGCAGCCAGGACAGGGGTTATTACAATGAGCAGTTCTTC. This gives the protein CASSQDRGYYNEQFF.

This clonotype has a handful of counts. For the CDR3, the DNA is TGTGCCAGCAGCTTCACGGGACTCGTGGACGGGGAGCTGTTTTTT. Its protein product is CASSFTGLVDGELFF. The gene calls are TRBV7-9 and TRBJ2-2, with D perhaps matching TRBD2 (6 bases). CDR3 size: 15 residues. V shed 3 bases and J shed 7 bases, with 15 bases lying between them. Germline CDR1 reads SEHNR; CDR2 reads FQNEAQ (reference sequence).

Details on this clonotype: Germline is not matched at one junction end, which may reflect a read error. The V and J genes are TRBV20-1 and TRBJ2-4, with TRBD2 matching over 14 bases. The CDR3 covers 20 residues. CDR1 is DFQATT and CDR2 is SNEGSKA in the germline V gene (reference sequence). The CDR3, as DNA: TGCGGTGCTAGAGCTCACTCCGGGACTAGCGGGAGAATTGGCAAAAACATTCAGTACTTC. This codes for CGARAHSGTSGRIGKNIQYF.

The CDR3 bases are TGTGCCAGCAGCGTTAGTCCTAGCGGGACTCCGGGAAGGAATGAGCAGTTCTTC. Protein product: CASSVSPSGTPGRNEQFF. The genes are TRBV9 and TRBJ2-1; 9 bases map to TRBD2. V shed 2 bases, J shed 7 bases, and the junction held 16 bases outside the gene matches. The germline V gene has CDR1 SGDLS and CDR2 YYNGEE. The CDR3 has 18 amino acids.

The V and J genes are TRBV25-1 and TRBJ2-3; 13 nucleotides align to TRBD2. The V gene's germline CDR1 is MGHDK and CDR2 SYGVNS. V lost 7 bases, J lost 4 bases, and 11 bases stayed unmatched. The CDR3 consists of 17 residues. The CDR3: CASTPRLAGGKSDTQYF. CDR3 bases: TGTGCCAGCACCCCCAGACTAGCGGGAGGAAAGTCAGATACGCAGTATTTT.

The genes are TRBV2 and TRBJ2-2; weak D call: TRBD1 (6 bases). The CDR3 sequence is 14 residues long. Germline V lookup: CDR1 SNHLY, CDR2 FYNNEI. The V end lost 6 bases, the J end lost 0 bases, and 8 bases lay between the germline ends. The DNA of the CDR3 is TGTGCCAGCAGGGGACAAGCGAACACCGGGGAGCTGTTTTTT. Translating gives CASRGQANTGELFF.

V is TRBV20-1 and J is TRBJ1-2; 12 nucleotides align to TRBD1. V lost 4 bases to trimming and J lost 1 base; unmatched junction nucleotides: 10. The CDR3 has 17 residues. Germline V gene data show CDR1 as DFQATT and CDR2 as SNEGSKA (reference sequence). The CDR3 region has the DNA TGCAGTGCTATGTCACCGGGACAGGGGGCGTTTAACTATGGCTACACCTTC. Translation: CSAMSPGQGAFNYGYTF.

The chain is built from TRBV7-2 and TRBJ1-2, with D tentatively TRBD1 (5 bases). CDR1 is SGHTA and CDR2 is FQGNSA in the germline V gene. V lost 5 bases, J lost 4 bases, and 17 bases lay in between. The CDR3 sequence is 15 residues long. CDR3 DNA: TGTGCCAGCAGCCCCCTGGGGACGGGCGCCTATGGCTACACCTTC. Translating gives CASSPLGTGAYGYTF.

The CDR3 region has the DNA TGCAGTGCTAGAGAGGGAGTGAATAATTCACCCCTCCACTTT. Protein product: CSAREGVNNSPLHF. The chain recombines TRBV20-1 with TRBJ1-6; D unclear. CDR3 length equals 14 residues. V was shortened by 0 bases and J by 5 bases, with 8 bases between the two germline ends. Germline lookup yields CDR1 DFQATT and CDR2 SNEGSKA (reference sequence).

The rearrangement links TRBV24-1 to TRBJ2-1; a possible D gene is TRBD1 (6 bases). V was clipped by 4 bases and J by 9 bases, with 18 bases between them. Germline CDR1 KGHDR, CDR2 SFDVKD. The CDR3 has 15 residues. CDR3 nucleotides: TGTGCCACCAGTGACACCCGGGACAAGGTGAGTGAGCAGTTCTTC. Translation: CATSDTRDKVSEQFF.

This clonotype was counted between two and nine times. The rearrangement links TRBV7-2 to TRBJ1-1; possible D gene TRBD1, 5 bases. V lost 5 bases to trimming and J lost 5 bases, with 15 bases between them. Germline CDR1 is SGHTA and CDR2 is FQGNSA. CDR3 length equals 14 residues. The CDR3 nucleotides read TGTGCCAGCAGCGCGTCCGGGGGGAGAACTGAAGCTTTCTTT. This encodes CASSASGGRTEAFF.

The chain links TRBV20-1 to TRBJ2-3, with D perhaps matching TRBD1 (5 bases). Trimming shortened V by 2 bases and J by 4 bases, and 19 bases separated the two germline ends. This CDR3 contains 16 residues. Looked up from germline, CDR1 is DFQATT and CDR2 is SNEGSKA (reference sequence). CDR3 in DNA: TGCAGTGCTAGACTCTCACCATTCCCAGGGCCAGATACGCAGTATTTT. It specifies CSARLSPFPGPDTQYF.

The genes are TRBV30 and TRBJ1-2, with TRBD1 matching over 10 bases. CDR1 and CDR2 from the germline V gene are GTSNPN and SVGIG (reference sequence). V lost 2 bases to trimming and J lost 8 bases; unmatched junction nucleotides: 2. CDR3 length: 12 amino acids. DNA of the CDR3: TGTGCCTGGAGTAGGGACAGGGGAGGCTACACCTTC. It translates to CAWSRDRGGYTF.

This chain links TRBV29-1 with TRBJ2-1, with 7 bases matching TRBD1. The V gene's germline CDR1 is SQVTM and CDR2 ANQGSEA. This CDR3 region has 13 residues. With V trimmed by 5 bases and J by 13 bases, 14 bases remained unmatched. Here the CDR3 reads CSVTGVGRETQFF. The DNA of the CDR3 is TGCAGCGTTACAGGGGTGGGGCGAGAGACCCAGTTCTTC.